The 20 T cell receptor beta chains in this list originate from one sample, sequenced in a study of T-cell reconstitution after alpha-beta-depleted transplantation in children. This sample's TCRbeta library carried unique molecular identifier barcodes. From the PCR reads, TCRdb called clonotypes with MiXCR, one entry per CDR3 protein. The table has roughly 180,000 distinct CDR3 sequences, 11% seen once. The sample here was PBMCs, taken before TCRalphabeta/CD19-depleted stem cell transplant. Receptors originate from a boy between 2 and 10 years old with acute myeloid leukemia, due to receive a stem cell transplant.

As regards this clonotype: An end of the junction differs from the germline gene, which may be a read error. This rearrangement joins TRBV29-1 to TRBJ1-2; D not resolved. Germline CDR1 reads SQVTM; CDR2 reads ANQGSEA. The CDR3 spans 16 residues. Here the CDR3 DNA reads TGCAGCGTTGAAGATGAAGTCGTATGGTCCGGATATGGCGACACCTTC. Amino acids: CSVEDEVVWSGYGDTF.

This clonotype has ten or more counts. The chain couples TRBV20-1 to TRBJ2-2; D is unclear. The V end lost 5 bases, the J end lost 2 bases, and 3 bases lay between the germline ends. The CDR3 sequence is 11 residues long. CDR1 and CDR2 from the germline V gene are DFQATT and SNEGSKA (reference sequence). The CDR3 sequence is CSARNTGELFF. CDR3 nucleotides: TGCAGTGCTCGAAACACCGGGGAGCTGTTTTTT.

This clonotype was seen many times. The CDR3 region has the DNA TGCGCCAGCAGCCAAGTGGTGGTAGCGGAATACTACGAGCAGTACTTC. Amino acid sequence: CASSQVVVAEYYEQYF. The chain is built from TRBV4-1 and TRBJ2-7, with a tentative D call TRBD2 (6 bases). This CDR3 has 16 amino acids. Trimming shortened V by 1 base and J by 3 bases, and 16 bases separated the two germline ends. From germline, CDR1 is MGHRA and CDR2 YSYEKL.

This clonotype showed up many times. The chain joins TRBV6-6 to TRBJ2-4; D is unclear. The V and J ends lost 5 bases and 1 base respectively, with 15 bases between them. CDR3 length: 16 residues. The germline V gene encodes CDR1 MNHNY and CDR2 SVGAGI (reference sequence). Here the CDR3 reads CASSNDPVEAKNIQYF. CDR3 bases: TGTGCCAGCAGTAACGACCCCGTTGAGGCCAAAAACATTCAGTACTTC.

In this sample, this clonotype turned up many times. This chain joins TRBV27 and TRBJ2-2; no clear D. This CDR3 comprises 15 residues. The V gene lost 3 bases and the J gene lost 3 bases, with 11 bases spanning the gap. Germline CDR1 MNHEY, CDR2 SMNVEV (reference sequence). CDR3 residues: CASSFVWVDTGELFF. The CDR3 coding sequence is TGTGCCAGCAGTTTTGTGTGGGTTGACACCGGGGAGCTGTTTTTT.

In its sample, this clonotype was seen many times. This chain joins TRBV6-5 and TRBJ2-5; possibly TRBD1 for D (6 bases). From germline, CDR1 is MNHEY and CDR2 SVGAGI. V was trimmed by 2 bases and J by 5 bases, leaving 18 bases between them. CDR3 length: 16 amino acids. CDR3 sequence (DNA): TGTGCCAGCAGTTACACCCTGGCTACAGGGCACGAGACCCAGTACTTC. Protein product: CASSYTLATGHETQYF.

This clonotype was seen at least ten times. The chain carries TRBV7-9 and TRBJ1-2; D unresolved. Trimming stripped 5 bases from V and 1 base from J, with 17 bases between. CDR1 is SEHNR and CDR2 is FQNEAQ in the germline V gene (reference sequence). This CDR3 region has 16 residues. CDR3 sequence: CASSLLRVTVNYGYTF. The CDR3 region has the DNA TGTGCCAGCAGCCTCCTAAGAGTGACGGTTAACTATGGCTACACCTTC.

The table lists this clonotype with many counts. CDR3 sequence: CASSYRGGYEQYV. In nucleotides, the CDR3 is TGTGCCAGCAGTTACAGGGGGGGGTACGAGCAGTACGTC. The chain uses TRBV6-5 and TRBJ2-7, with D tentatively TRBD2 (7 bases). V was clipped by 2 bases and J by 4 bases, with 9 bases between them. The germline V gene encodes CDR1 MNHEY and CDR2 SVGAGI. This CDR3 has 13 residues.

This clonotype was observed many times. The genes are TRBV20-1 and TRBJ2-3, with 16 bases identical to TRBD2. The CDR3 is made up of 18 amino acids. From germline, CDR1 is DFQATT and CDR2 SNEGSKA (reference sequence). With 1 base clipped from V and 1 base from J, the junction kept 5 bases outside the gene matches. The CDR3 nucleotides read TGCAGTGCTAGAGGGGGACTAGCGGGAGGGCCGGGCACAGATACGCAGTATTTT. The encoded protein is CSARGGLAGGPGTDTQYF.

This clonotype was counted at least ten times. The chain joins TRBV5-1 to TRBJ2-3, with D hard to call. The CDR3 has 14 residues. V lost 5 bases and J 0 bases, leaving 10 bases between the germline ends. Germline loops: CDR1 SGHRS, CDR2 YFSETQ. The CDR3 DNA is TGCGCCAGCAGTTCTCCGGCTAGCACAGATACGCAGTATTTT. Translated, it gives CASSSPASTDTQYF. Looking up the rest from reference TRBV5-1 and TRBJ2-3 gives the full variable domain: KAGVTQTPRYLIKTRGQQVTLSCSPISGHRSVSWYQQTPGQGLQFLFEYFSETQRNKGNFPGRFSGRQFSNSRSEMNVSTLELGDSALYLCASSSPASTDTQYFGPGTRLTVL.

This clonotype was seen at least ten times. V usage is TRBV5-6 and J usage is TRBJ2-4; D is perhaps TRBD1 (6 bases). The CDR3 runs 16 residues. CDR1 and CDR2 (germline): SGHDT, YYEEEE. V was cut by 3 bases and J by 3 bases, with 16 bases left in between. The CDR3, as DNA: TGTGCCAGCAGCTACAGACAGGCCCTGGACAAAAACATTCAGTACTTC. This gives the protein CASSYRQALDKNIQYF.

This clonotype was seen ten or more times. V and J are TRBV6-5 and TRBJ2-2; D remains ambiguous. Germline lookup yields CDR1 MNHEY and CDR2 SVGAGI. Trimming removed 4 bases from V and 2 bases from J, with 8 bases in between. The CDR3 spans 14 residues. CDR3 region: CASSSIENTGELFF. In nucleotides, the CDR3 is TGTGCCAGCAGTTCCATCGAAAACACCGGGGAGCTGTTTTTT.

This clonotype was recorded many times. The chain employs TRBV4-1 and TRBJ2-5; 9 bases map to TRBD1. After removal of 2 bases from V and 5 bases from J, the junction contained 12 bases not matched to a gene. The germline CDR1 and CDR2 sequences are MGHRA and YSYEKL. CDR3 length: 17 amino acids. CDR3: CASSQTPGTGLQETQYF. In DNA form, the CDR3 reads TGCGCCAGCAGCCAAACCCCCGGGACAGGGTTACAGGAGACCCAGTACTTC.

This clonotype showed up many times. The CDR3 DNA reads as TGTGCCAGCAGCATGCCGGGAGCAGATACGCAGTATTTT. It codes for CASSMPGADTQYF. The genes are TRBV7-3 and TRBJ2-3; the D gene is possibly TRBD2 (6 bases). Germline assignment: CDR1 SGHTA and CDR2 FQGTGA. This CDR3 contains 13 residues. Trimming shortened V by 5 bases and J by 4 bases, and 10 bases separated the two germline ends.

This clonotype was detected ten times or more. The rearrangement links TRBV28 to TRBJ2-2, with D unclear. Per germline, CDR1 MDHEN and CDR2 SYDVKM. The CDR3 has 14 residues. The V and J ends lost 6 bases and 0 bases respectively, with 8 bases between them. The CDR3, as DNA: TGTGCCAGCAGGGTCGGAGCGAACACCGGGGAGCTGTTTTTT. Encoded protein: CASRVGANTGELFF. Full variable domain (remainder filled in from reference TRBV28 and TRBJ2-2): DVKVTQSSRYLVKRTGEKVFLECVQDMDHENMFWYRQDPGLGLRLIYFSYDVKMKEKGDIPEGYSVSREKKERFSLILESASTNQTSMYLCASRVGANTGELFFGEGSRLTVL.

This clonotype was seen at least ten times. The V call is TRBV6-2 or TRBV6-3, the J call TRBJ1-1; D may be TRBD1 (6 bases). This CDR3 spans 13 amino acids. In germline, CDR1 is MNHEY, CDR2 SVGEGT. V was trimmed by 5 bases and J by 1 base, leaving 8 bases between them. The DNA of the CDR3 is TGTGCCAGCAGTCGCAGGGGGAACACTGAAGCTTTCTTT. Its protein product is CASSRRGNTEAFF.

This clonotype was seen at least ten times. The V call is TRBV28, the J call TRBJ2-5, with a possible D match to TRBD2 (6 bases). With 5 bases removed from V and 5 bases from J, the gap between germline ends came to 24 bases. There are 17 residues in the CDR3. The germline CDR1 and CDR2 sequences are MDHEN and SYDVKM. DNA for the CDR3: TGTGCCAGCAGTCCACAGTCCGGGGGTTCGACGAAGGAGACCCAGTACTTC. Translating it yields CASSPQSGGSTKETQYF.

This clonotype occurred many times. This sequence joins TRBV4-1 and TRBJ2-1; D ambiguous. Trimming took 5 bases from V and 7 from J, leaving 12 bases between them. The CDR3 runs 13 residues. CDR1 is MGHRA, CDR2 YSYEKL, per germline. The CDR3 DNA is TGCGCCAGCAGCGGAACACCTGGGAATGAGCAGTTCTTC. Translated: CASSGTPGNEQFF.

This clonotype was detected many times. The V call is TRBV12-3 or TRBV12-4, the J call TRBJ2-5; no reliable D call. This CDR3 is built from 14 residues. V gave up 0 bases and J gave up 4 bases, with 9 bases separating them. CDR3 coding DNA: TGTGCCAGCAGTTTAGCAGGCTCCCCAGAGACCCAGTACTTC. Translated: CASSLAGSPETQYF.

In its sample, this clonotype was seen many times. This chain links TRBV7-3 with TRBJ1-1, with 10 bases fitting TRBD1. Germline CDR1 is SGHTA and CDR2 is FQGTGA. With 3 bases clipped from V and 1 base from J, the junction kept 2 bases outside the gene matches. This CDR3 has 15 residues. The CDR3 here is CASSLDRGWNTEAFF. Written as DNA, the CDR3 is TGTGCCAGCAGCTTGGACAGGGGGTGGAACACTGAAGCTTTCTTT. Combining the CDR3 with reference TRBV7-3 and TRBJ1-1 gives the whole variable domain GAGVSQTPSNKVTEKGKYVELRCDPISGHTALYWYRQSLGQGPEFLIYFQGTGAADDSGLPNDRFFAVRPEGSVSTLKIQRTERGDSAVYLCASSLDRGWNTEAFFGQGTRLTVV.